A selection of T cell receptor beta chains follows, all from one sample in a study of T cells in Graves' hyperthyroidism and ophthalmopathy. Via MiXCR, TCRdb re-called the multiplex PCR reads, giving one row per CDR3 protein. The sample comprises roughly 570,000 distinct CDR3 sequences, about 43% of which are singletons, and approximately 7.5% rests with the top ten. Material for sequencing was peripheral blood or thyroid tissue (not recorded which). The origin of the receptors is a woman in her late teens or twenties with Graves' hyperthyroidism. The CDR3 runs from the conserved cysteine through the conserved F or W. D genes are given only for firm matches. The size of a clone is reported for some rows only, either as once, few or many, or as a class for expanded clones.

V gene	D gene	clone size	J gene	CDR3 length	CDR3 DNA	CDR3 protein
TRBV10-3	-	-	TRBJ1-1	11	TGTGCCATCAGTAACCGGGGTGAAGCTTTCTTT	CAISNRGEAFF
TRBV4-2	-	-	TRBJ2-5	15	TGTGCCAGCAGCCACGGAGGGCTAGGAAATCAGCCCCAGTACTTC	CASSHGGLGNQPQYF
TRBV29-1	-	-	TRBJ2-1	12	TGCAGCGTAACAGGGATCTACAATGAGCAGTTCTTC	CSVTGIYNEQFF
TRBV7-2	-	few	TRBJ2-7	12	TGTGCCAGCAGCCCCGGCGGCTTTGAGCAGTACTTC	CASSPGGFEQYF
TRBV20-1	TRBD2	-	TRBJ2-7	16	TGCAGTGGTACCCTAGCGGGTGCATTGGGAGCCTACGAGCAGTACTTC	CSGTLAGALGAYEQYF
TRBV4-1	-	many	TRBJ1-4	17	TGCGCCAGCAGCCAAGAGGGGCACGCTCTAACTAATGAAAAACTGTTTTTT	CASSQEGHALTNEKLFF
TRBV3-1	-	few	TRBJ1-5	15	TGTGCCAGCAGCCAAGAAGGGAGGGGTGGTCAGCCCCAGCATTTT	CASSQEGRGGQPQHF
TRBV12-5	-	many	TRBJ1-5	13	TGTGCTAGTGGTTCGGACACACTTCAGCCCCAGCATTTT	CASGSDTLQPQHF
TRBV9	-	many	TRBJ2-2	15	TGTGCCAGCAGTTCTTGGCGAGAGAACACCGGGGAGCTGTTTTTT	CASSSWRENTGELFF
TRBV20-1	-	few	TRBJ2-3	15	TGCAGTGCTAGAGCGTTGGGCCAGGGGACAGATACGCAGTATTTT	CSARALGQGTDTQYF
TRBV2	TRBD2	-	TRBJ2-7	17	TGTGCCAGCAGTTCCCGACTGCTGGGGACTAGCGTTTACGAGCAGTACTTC	CASSSRLLGTSVYEQYF
TRBV10-3	-	-	TRBJ2-1	16	TGTGCCATCAGGGGGGGCTTTGCGGGATCAGGCAATGAGCAGTTCTTC	CAIRGGFAGSGNEQFF
TRBV7-2	-	many	TRBJ1-1	14	TGTGCCAGCAGTCTATCGGGAGGGAACACTGAAGCTTTCTTT	CASSLSGGNTEAFF
TRBV7-2	TRBD1	many	TRBJ1-2	15	TGTGCCAGCAGCCCCATCAGGGGGCGCGGCTATGGCTACACCTTC	CASSPIRGRGYGYTF
TRBV29-1	TRBD1	-	TRBJ2-2	17	TGCAGCGTTGAAGTCTTAGGGACAGGGGAGAACACCGGGGAGCTGTTTTTT	CSVEVLGTGENTGELFF
TRBV6-5	-	-	TRBJ2-1	15	TGTGCCAGCAGTTTAGGCAGCGGCCCTTACAATGAGCAGTTCTTC	CASSLGSGPYNEQFF
TRBV2	-	many	TRBJ1-6	11	TGTGCCAGCAGTGACCAGTCACCCCTCCACTTT	CASSDQSPLHF
TRBV2	-	few	TRBJ1-2	14	TGTGCCAGCCTCTATTCGGGACGCAACTATGGCTACACCTTC	CASLYSGRNYGYTF
TRBV5-1	TRBD1	many	TRBJ2-7	15	TGCGCCAGCACCCCCCTCGGGGACAGATCCTACGAGCAGTACTTC	CASTPLGDRSYEQYF
TRBV9	TRBD1	-	TRBJ2-5	14	TGTGCCAGCATGGCCACAGGGGAAGCAGAGACCCAGTACTTC	CASMATGEAETQYF
TRBV29-1	TRBD1	-	TRBJ1-5	12	TGCAGCCGGGACAGGGATGATCAGCCCCAGCATTTT	CSRDRDDQPQHF
TRBV25-1	TRBD2	many	TRBJ2-7	16	TGTGCCAGCAGTGATGGAGCGGGAGGAAACCTCTACGAGCAGTACTTC	CASSDGAGGNLYEQYF
TRBV2	-	many	TRBJ2-7	15	TGTGCCAGCAGTGATATAACCGGGAATTCCTACGAGCAGTACTTC	CASSDITGNSYEQYF
TRBV29-1	-	-	TRBJ1-5	18	TGCGCCAGCAGCCAAGATTGGGCAGGTGCAAATAGCAATCAGCCCCAGCATTTT	CASSQDWAGANSNQPQHF
TRBV20-1	-	once	TRBJ2-5	16	TGCAGTGCCAGCAACCTGGGGGACCGGTACCAAGAGACCCAGTACTTC	CSASNLGDRYQETQYF
TRBV29-1	-	many	TRBJ2-1	15	TGCAGCGTTGACCAGGGTCCGGGCTCCTACAATGAGCAGTTCTTC	CSVDQGPGSYNEQFF
TRBV5-1	TRBD2	-	TRBJ2-5	18	TGCGCCAGCGGCTCCCAGGCGCCCGGACTAGGAGACCAAGAGACCCAGTACTTC	CASGSQAPGLGDQETQYF